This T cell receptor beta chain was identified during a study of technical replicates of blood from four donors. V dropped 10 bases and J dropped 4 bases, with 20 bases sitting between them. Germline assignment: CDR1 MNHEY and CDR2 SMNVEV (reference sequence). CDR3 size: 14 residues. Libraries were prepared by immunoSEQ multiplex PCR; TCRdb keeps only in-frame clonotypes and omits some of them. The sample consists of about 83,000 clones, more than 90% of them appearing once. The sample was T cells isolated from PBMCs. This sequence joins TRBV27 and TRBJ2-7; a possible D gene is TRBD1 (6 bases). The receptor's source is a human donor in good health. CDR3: CATQGGHSEYEQYF. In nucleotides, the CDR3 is TGTGCCACCCAAGGGGGACATAGTGAGTACGAGCAGTACTTC.